These 12 T cell receptor beta chains were all obtained from the same sample, sequenced in a study of cytomegalovirus exposure and HLA in healthy donors. PCR primers comprised 60 Vbeta and 13 Jbeta primers. Only in-frame clones appear in the TCRdb table, and some are missing; sequencing was by immunoSEQ multiplex PCR. The data contain around 30,000 clones, 62% of them singletons. The source material was PBMCs. The receptors originated from a male donor in good health and CMV-seropositive.

The rearrangement uses TRBV19 and TRBJ2-2, with a tentative D call TRBD2 (5 bases). Trimming left V 5 bases short and J 2 bases short, with 15 bases between. Per germline, CDR1 LNHDA and CDR2 SQIVND (reference sequence). This CDR3 has 16 residues. The CDR3 protein is CASSSSSARNTGELFF. The CDR3 bases are TGTGCCAGTAGTTCAAGTAGCGCCCGTAACACCGGGGAGCTGTTTTTT. The full variable domain, rest sourced from reference TRBV19 and TRBJ2-2, is DGGITQSPKYLFRKEGQNVTLSCEQNLNHDAMYWYRQDPGQGLRLIYYSQIVNDFQKGDIAEGYSVSREKKESFPLTVTSAQKNPTAFYLCASSSSSARNTGELFFGEGSRLTVL.

As to this clone: The conserved final phenylalanine or tryptophan is absent from the CDR3, which likely points to a read error. The limits of the CDR3 on the DNA are not certain, so only TCRdb's listed CDR3 is given. CDR3 amino acids: CASSSGGEGPRK. The genes are TRBV5-1 and TRBJ1-1. The CDR3 has 12 amino acids, counting both end residues. Germline values: CDR1 SGHRS, CDR2 YFSETQ.

The chain combines TRBV30 with TRBJ2-3; TRBD2 matches 12 bases. CDR1 is GTSNPN and CDR2 is SVGIG in the germline V gene (reference sequence). The CDR3 is made up of 16 amino acids. V lost 2 bases, J lost 3 bases, and 6 bases stayed unmatched. This CDR3 is CAWSPGTSGLTDTQYF. The CDR3, as DNA: TGTGCCTGGAGTCCTGGGACTAGCGGGTTGACAGATACGCAGTATTTT.

The chain carries TRBV7-3 and TRBJ1-2; TRBD1 matches at 11 bases. Trimming at V came to 3 bases and at J to 7 bases, leaving 1 base not matched to a gene. CDR3 length: 13 amino acids. Germline CDR1 is SGHTA and CDR2 is FQGTGA. Here the CDR3 DNA reads TGTGCCAGCAGCTTGGACAGGGGGCCTGGCTACACCTTC. Translating it yields CASSLDRGPGYTF.

This chain links TRBV7-9 with TRBJ1-1; the match to TRBD1 covers 11 bases. The CDR3 has 17 amino acids. V lost 3 bases, J lost 1 base, and 7 bases stayed unmatched. Per germline, CDR1 SEHNR and CDR2 FQNEAQ (reference sequence). DNA of the CDR3: TGTGCCAGCAGCTTTCCCCGGACAGGGGGCCCGAACACTGAAGCTTTCTTT. This encodes CASSFPRTGGPNTEAFF.

This clone came up once. The rearrangement uses TRBV6-1 and TRBJ1-5, with D perhaps matching TRBD1 (5 bases). The CDR3 sequence is 17 residues long. CDR1 is MNHNS, CDR2 SASEGT, per germline. V lost 2 bases to trimming and J lost 3 bases, with 17 bases between them. The CDR3 spells CASSEWGSRSFNQPQHF. CDR3 nucleotides: TGTGCCAGCAGTGAATGGGGCAGCCGATCCTTCAATCAGCCCCAGCATTTT.

This clone came up a few times. The chain employs TRBV4-1 and TRBJ2-3; D is uncertain. Trimming cost V 0 bases and J 3 bases, with 13 bases left between them. Germline V CDR1 and CDR2: MGHRA, YSYEKL. This CDR3 is built from 16 residues. The CDR3 nucleotides read TGCGCCAGCAGCCAAGATCCGAGGTCTCGGACAGATACGCAGTATTTT. Its translation: CASSQDPRSRTDTQYF.

The gene calls are TRBV6-5 and TRBJ1-1; unclear D gene. This CDR3 contains 13 residues. The V end was cut by 0 bases, the J end by 4 bases, with 6 bases between. CDR1 is MNHEY, CDR2 SVGAGI, per germline. The CDR3 protein is CASSYSKSTEAFF. The CDR3 nucleotides read TGTGCCAGCAGTTACTCGAAGAGCACTGAAGCTTTCTTT.

The chain couples TRBV5-6 to TRBJ2-5, with TRBD1 matching over 8 bases. Germline V gene data show CDR1 as SGHDT and CDR2 as YYEEEE. After removal of 4 bases from V and 1 base from J, the junction contained 0 bases not matched to a gene. This CDR3 has 13 residues. The CDR3 DNA reads TGTGCCAGCAGCGGACAGGGCCAAGAGACCCAGTACTTC. This sequence encodes CASSGQGQETQYF.

The rearrangement links TRBV28 to TRBJ2-7; 7 bases align to TRBD2. V was clipped by 5 bases and J by 4 bases; unmatched bases: 11. The CDR3 consists of 15 residues. Germline lookup yields CDR1 MDHEN and CDR2 SYDVKM. Here the CDR3 reads CASSGGGTKVYEQYF. Written as DNA, the CDR3 is TGTGCCAGCAGTGGAGGTGGGACTAAGGTTTACGAGCAGTACTTC.

This clone was observed once. The chain combines TRBV7-9 with TRBJ2-7; 13 nucleotides agree with TRBD2. Germline CDR1 and CDR2: SEHNR and FQNEAQ (reference sequence). CDR3 length: 17 amino acids. The V and J ends lost 4 bases and 5 bases, in that order; junction bases with no gene match: 11. CDR3 sequence reads: CASSSTRTSGSADEQYF. CDR3 bases: TGTGCCAGCAGCTCCACAAGGACTAGCGGGAGTGCCGACGAGCAGTACTTC.

This chain uses TRBV9 with TRBJ1-4, with D hard to call. V was trimmed by 6 bases and J by 5 bases, leaving 8 bases between them. The CDR3 totals 12 residues. Germline V gene lookup returns CDR1 SGDLS and CDR2 YYNGEE. The CDR3 protein is CASNRENEKLFF. CDR3 sequence (DNA): TGTGCCAGCAACCGGGAGAATGAAAAACTGTTTTTT.